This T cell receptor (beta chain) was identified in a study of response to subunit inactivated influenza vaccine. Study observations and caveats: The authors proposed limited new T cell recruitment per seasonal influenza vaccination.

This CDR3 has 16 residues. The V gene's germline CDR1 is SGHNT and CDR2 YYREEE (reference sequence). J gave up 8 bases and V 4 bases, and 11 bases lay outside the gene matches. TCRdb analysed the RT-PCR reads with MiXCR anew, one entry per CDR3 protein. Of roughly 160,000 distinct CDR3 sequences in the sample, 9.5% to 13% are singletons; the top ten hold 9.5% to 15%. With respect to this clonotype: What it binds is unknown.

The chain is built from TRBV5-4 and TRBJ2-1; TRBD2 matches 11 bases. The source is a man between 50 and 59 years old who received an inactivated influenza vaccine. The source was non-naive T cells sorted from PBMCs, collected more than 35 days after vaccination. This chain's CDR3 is CASSLKLAGVTDEQFF. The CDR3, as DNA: TGTGCCAGCAGCCTCAAACTAGCGGGAGTTACCGATGAGCAGTTCTTC.